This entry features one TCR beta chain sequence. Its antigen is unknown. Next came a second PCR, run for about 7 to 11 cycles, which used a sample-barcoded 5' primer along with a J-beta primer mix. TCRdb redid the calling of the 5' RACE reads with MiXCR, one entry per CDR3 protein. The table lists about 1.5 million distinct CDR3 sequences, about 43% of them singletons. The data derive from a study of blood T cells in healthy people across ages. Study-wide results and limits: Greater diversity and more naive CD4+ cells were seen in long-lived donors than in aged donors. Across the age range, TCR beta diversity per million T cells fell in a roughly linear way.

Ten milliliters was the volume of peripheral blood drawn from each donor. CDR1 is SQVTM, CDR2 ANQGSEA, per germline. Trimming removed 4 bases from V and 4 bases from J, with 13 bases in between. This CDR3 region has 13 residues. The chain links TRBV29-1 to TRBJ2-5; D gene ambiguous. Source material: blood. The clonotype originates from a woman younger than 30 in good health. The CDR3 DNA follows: TGCAGCGTTGGGACGGGCCCGGGAGAGACCCAGTACTTC. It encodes CSVGTGPGETQYF.